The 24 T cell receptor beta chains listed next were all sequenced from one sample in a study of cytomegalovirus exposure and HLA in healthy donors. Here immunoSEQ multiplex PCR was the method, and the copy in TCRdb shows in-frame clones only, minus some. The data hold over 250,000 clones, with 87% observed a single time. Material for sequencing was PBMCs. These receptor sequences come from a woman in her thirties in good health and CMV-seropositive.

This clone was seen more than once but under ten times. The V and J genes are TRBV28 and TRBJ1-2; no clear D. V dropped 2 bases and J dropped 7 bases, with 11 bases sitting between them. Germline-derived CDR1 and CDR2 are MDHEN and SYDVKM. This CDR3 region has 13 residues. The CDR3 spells CASSLGGSVGYTF. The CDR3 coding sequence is TGTGCCAGCAGTTTAGGAGGCAGCGTTGGCTACACCTTC.

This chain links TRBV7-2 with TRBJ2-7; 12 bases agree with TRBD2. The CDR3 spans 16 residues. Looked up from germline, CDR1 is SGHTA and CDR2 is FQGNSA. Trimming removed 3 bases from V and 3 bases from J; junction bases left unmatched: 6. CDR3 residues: CASSLELAGGVYEQYF. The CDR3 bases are TGTGCCAGCAGCTTGGAGCTAGCGGGAGGGGTCTACGAGCAGTACTTC. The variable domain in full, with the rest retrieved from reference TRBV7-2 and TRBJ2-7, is GAGVSQSPSNKVTEKGKDVELRCDPISGHTALYWYRQSLGQGLEFLIYFQGNSAPDKSGLPSDRFSAERTGGSVSTLTIQRTQQEDSAVYLCASSLELAGGVYEQYFGPGTRLTVT.

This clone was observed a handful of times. This chain's CDR3 is CASGLNNYGYTF. The DNA of the CDR3 is TGTGCTAGTGGTTTGAATAATTATGGCTACACCTTC. The chain combines TRBV12-5 with TRBJ1-2; D gene uncertain. The CDR3 contains 12 residues. Germline V lookup: CDR1 LGHNT, CDR2 FRNRAP. V shed 2 bases and J shed 5 bases, with 6 bases lying between them.

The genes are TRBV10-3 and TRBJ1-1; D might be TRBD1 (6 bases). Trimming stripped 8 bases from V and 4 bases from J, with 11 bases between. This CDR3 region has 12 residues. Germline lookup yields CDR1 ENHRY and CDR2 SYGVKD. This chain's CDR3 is CAIGRGSTEAFF. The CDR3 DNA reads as TGTGCCATCGGAAGGGGGTCCACTGAAGCTTTCTTT.

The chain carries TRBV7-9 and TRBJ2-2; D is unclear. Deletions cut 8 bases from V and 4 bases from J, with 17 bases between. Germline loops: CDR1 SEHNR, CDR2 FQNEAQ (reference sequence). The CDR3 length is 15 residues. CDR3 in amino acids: CASGSGLVGTGELFF. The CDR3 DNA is TGTGCCAGCGGATCCGGTTTAGTAGGCACCGGGGAGCTGTTTTTT. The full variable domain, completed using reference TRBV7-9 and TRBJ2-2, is DTGVSQNPRHKITKRGQNVTFRCDPISEHNRLYWYRQTLGQGPEFLTYFQNEAQLEKSRLLSDRFSAERPKGSFSTLEIQRTEQGDSAMYLCASGSGLVGTGELFFGEGSRLTVL.

CDR3 loop: CASSELGTVNSPLHF. The DNA for the CDR3 is TGTGCCAGCAGTGAACTGGGGACGGTTAATTCACCCCTCCACTTT. The chain has TRBV2 and TRBJ1-6; the D gene is possibly TRBD1 (5 bases). Looked up from germline, CDR1 is SNHLY and CDR2 is FYNNEI. CDR3 length equals 15 residues. Trimming took off 2 bases at V and 6 bases at J, with 11 bases between the two ends.

The DNA of the CDR3 is TGTGCCAGCGGTACATTTAGAGGGGCGATTGGCTACGAGCAGTACTTC. This codes for CASGTFRGAIGYEQYF. The chain carries TRBV5-6 and TRBJ2-7, with D tentatively TRBD1 or TRBD2 (5 bases each). This CDR3 spans 16 amino acids. Germline V gene sequence: CDR1 SGHDT, CDR2 YYEEEE. V lost 7 bases and J 3 bases, leaving 23 bases between the germline ends.

The CDR3 bases are TGTGCCAGCAGCCAAGATTTCGGGGGGGCTCGTGGCTACACCTTC. This sequence encodes CASSQDFGGARGYTF. The V and J genes are TRBV4-2 and TRBJ1-2; TRBD1 is a possible D gene (6 bases). This CDR3 is 15 amino acids long. V lost 0 bases to trimming and J lost 7 bases, with 15 bases between them. CDR1 LGHNA and CDR2 YNFKEQ come from the germline V gene.

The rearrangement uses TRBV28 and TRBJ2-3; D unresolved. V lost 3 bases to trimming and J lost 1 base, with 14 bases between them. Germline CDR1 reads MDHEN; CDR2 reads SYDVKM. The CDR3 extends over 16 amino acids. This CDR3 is CASSLENLAGTDTQYF. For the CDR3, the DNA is TGTGCCAGCAGTTTGGAGAACCTTGCAGGCACAGATACGCAGTATTTT.

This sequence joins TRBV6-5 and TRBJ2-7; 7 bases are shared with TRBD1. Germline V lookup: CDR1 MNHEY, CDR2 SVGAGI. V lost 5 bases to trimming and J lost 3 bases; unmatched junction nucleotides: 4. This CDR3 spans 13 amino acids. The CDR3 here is CASSTDRYYEQYF. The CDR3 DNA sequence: TGTGCCAGCAGTACGGACAGGTACTACGAGCAGTACTTC.

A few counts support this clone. CDR3 sequence (DNA): TGTGCCAGCAGCCAAGTGGCGGCGACCATATATTTT. Translating it yields CASSQVAATIYF. The chain carries TRBV4-2 and TRBJ1-3, with D unclear. Germline CDR1 LGHNA, CDR2 YNFKEQ. V dropped 1 base and J dropped 10 bases, with 8 bases sitting between them. The CDR3 extends over 12 amino acids.

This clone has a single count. Written as DNA, the CDR3 is TGCAGCGTTCGGACAGGACTACAGCAGTACTTC. It specifies CSVRTGLQQYF. V gene TRBV29-1 combines with J gene TRBJ2-7; weak D call: TRBD1 (7 bases). V gave up 5 bases and J gave up 8 bases, with 13 bases separating them. CDR1 and CDR2 (germline): SQVTM, ANQGSEA. This CDR3 is 11 amino acids long.

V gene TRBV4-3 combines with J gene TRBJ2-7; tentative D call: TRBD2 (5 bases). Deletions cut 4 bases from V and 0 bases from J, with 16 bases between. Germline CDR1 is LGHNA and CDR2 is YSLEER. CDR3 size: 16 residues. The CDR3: CASSPPQRPGSYEQYF. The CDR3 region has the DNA TGCGCCAGCAGCCCCCCCCAGCGGCCCGGCTCCTACGAGCAGTACTTC.

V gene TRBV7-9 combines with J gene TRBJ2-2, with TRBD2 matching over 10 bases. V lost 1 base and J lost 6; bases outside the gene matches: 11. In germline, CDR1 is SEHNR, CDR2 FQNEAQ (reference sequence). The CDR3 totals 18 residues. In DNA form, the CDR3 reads TGTGCCAGCAGCTTAGTGTCCAGCGGGAGGGCCGAGTCCGGGGAGCTGTTTTTT. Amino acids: CASSLVSSGRAESGELFF.

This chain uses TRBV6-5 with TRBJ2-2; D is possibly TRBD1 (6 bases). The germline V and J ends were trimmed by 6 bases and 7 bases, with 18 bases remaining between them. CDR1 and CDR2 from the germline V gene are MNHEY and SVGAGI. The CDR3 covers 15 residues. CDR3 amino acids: CASRDPTGRIGELFF. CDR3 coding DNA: TGTGCCAGCAGGGACCCAACAGGGCGTATCGGGGAGCTGTTTTTT.

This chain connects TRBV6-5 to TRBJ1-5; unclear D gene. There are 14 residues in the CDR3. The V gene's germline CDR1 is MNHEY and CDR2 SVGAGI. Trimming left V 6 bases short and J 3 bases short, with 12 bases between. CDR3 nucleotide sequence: TGTGCCAGCAGCCCTCGACAAATCAATCAGCCCCAGCATTTT. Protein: CASSPRQINQPQHF.

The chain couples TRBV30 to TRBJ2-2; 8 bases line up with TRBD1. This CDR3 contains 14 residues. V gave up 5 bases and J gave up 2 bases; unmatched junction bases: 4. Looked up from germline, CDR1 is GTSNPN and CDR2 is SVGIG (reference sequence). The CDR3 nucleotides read TGTGCCTGGGAGACAGGGGACAACACCGGGGAGCTGTTTTTT. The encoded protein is CAWETGDNTGELFF.

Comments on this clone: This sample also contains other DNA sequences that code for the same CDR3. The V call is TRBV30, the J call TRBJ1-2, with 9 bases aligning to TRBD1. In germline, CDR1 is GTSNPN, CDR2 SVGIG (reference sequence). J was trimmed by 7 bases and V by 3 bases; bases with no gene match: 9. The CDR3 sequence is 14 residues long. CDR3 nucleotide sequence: TGTGCCTGGAGATTATCCGGGACAGGGTTTGGCTACACCTTC. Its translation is CAWRLSGTGFGYTF.

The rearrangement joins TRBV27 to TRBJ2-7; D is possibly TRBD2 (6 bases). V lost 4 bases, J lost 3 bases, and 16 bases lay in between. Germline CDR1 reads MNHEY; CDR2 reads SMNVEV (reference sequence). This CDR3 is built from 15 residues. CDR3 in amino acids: CASSSIVRGIYEQYF. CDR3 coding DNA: TGTGCCAGCAGTTCCATAGTCCGGGGGATCTACGAGCAGTACTTC.

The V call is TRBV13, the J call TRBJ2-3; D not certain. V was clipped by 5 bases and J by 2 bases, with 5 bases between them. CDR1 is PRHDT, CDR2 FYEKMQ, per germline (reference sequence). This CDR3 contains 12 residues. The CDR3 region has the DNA TGTGCCAGCAGCGGAGTCACAGATACGCAGTATTTT. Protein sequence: CASSGVTDTQYF.

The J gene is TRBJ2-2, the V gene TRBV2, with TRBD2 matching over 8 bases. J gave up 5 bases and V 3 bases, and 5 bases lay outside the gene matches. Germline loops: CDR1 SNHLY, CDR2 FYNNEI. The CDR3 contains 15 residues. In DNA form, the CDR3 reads TGTGCCAGCAGTGATCTAGCGGGTTCAACCGGGGAGCTGTTTTTT. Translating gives CASSDLAGSTGELFF.

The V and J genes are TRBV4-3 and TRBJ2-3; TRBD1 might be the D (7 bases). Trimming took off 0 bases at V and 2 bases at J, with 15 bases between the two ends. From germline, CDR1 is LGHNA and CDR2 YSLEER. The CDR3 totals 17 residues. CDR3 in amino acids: CASSQDGRDSTTDTQYF. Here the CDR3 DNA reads TGCGCCAGCAGCCAAGACGGGCGGGACAGTACCACAGATACGCAGTATTTT.

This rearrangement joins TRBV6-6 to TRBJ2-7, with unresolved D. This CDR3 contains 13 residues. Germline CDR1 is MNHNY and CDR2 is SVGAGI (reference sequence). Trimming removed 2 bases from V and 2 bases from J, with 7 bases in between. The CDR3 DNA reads TGTGCCAGCAGTTACCTCGTGGCCTACGAGCAGTACTTC. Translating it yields CASSYLVAYEQYF.

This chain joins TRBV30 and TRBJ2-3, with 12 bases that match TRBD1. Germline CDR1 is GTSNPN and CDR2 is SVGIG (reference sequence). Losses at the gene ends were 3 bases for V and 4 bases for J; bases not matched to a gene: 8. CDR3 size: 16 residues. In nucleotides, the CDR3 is TGTGCCTGGAGCCCTGGGACAGGGGGCGCGGCAGATACGCAGTATTTT. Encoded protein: CAWSPGTGGAADTQYF.